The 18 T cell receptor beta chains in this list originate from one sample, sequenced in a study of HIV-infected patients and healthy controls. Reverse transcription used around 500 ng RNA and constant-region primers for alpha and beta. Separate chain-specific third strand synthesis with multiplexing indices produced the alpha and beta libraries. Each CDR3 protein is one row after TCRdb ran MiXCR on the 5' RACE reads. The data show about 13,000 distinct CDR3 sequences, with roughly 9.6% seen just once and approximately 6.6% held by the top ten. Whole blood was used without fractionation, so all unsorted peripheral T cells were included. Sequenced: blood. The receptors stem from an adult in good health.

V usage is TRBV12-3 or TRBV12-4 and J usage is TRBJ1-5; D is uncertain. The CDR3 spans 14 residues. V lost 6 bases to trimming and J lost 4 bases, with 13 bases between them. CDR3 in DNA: TGTGCCAGCAGCCTTCAGGTGAGGAATCAGCCCCAGCATTTT. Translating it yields CASSLQVRNQPQHF.

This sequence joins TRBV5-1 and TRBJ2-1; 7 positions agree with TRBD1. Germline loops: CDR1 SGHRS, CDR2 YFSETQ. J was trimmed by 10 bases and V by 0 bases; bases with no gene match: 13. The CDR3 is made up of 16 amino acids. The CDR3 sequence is CASSLAGGQVMGEQFF. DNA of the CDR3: TGCGCCAGCAGCTTGGCCGGCGGACAGGTAATGGGGGAGCAGTTCTTC.

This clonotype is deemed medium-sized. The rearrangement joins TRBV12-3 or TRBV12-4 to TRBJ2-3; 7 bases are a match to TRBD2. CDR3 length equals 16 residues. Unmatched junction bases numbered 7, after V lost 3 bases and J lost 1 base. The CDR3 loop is CASSFNAGVGTDTQYF. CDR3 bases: TGTGCCAGCAGTTTTAACGCGGGAGTGGGCACAGATACGCAGTATTTT.

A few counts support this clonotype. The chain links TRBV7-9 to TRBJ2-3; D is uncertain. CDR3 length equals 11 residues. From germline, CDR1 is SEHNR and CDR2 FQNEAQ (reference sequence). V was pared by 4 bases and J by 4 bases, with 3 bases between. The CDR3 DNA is TGTGCCAGCAGCTCAGCAGATACGCAGTATTTT. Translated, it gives CASSSADTQYF.

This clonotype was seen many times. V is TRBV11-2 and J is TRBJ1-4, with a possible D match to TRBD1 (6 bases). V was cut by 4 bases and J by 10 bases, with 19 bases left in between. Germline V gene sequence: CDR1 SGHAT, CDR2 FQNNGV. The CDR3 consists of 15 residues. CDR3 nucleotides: TGTGCCAGCAGCTCAGCACAGACAGGCCGGAGAAAACTGTTTTTT. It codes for CASSSAQTGRRKLFF.

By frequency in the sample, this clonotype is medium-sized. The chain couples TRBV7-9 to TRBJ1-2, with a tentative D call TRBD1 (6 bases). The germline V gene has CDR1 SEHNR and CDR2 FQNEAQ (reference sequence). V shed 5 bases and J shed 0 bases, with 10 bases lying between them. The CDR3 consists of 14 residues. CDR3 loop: CASSAQGANYGYTF. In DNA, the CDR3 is TGTGCCAGCAGCGCACAGGGTGCTAACTATGGCTACACCTTC.

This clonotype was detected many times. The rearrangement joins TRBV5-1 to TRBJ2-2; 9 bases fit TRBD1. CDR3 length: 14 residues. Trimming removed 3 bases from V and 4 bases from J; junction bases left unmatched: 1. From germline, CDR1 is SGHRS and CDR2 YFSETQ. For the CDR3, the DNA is TGCGCCAGCAGCTACAGGGGGCCCACCGGGGAGCTGTTTTTT. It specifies CASSYRGPTGELFF.

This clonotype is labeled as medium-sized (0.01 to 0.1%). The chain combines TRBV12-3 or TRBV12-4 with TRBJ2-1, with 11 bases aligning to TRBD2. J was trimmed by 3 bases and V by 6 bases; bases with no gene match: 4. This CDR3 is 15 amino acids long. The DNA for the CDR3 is TGTGCCAGCAGGTTTGGGACTAGCGGCTACAATGAGCAGTTCTTC. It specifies CASRFGTSGYNEQFF.

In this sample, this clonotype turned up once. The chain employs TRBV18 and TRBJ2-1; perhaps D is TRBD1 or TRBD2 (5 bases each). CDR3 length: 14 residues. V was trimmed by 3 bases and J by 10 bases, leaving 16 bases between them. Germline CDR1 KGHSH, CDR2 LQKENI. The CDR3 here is CASSPGTGRDEQFF. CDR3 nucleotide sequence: TGTGCCAGCTCACCCGGGACCGGTCGTGACGAGCAGTTCTTC.

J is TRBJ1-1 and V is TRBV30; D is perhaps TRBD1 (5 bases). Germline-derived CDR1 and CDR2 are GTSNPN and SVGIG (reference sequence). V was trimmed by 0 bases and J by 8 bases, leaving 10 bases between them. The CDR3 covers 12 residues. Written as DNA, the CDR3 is TGTGCCTGGAGTGTAGTGGGGCGCGAAGCTTTCTTT. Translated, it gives CAWSVVGREAFF.

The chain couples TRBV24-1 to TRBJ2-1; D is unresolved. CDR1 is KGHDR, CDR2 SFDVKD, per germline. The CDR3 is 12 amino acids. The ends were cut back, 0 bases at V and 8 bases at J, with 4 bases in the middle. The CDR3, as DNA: TGTGCCACCAGTGATTTGTGGGATGAGCAGTTCTTC. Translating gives CATSDLWDEQFF.

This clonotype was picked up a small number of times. Here the CDR3 DNA reads TGTGCCAGCAGTTACTCGTCTGTGGGAGCCTACGAGCAGTACTTC. Its protein product is CASSYSSVGAYEQYF. This chain connects TRBV6-5 to TRBJ2-7; weak D call: TRBD2 (5 bases). CDR1 is MNHEY and CDR2 is SVGAGI in the germline V gene. CDR3 size: 15 residues. V lost 0 bases and J 2 bases, leaving 11 bases between the germline ends.

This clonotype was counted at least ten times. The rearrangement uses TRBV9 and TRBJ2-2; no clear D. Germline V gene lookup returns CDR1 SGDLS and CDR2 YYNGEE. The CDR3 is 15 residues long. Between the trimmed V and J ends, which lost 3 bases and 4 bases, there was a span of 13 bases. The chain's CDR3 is CASSGSDRFTGELFF. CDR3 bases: TGTGCCAGCAGCGGATCGGACCGGTTCACCGGGGAGCTGTTTTTT.

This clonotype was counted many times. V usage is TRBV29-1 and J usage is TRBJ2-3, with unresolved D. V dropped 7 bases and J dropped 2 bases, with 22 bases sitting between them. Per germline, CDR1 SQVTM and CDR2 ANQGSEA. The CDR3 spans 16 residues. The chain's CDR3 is CSAILKHPISTDTQYF. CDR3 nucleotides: TGCAGCGCAATTTTAAAACACCCCATTTCCACAGATACGCAGTATTTT.

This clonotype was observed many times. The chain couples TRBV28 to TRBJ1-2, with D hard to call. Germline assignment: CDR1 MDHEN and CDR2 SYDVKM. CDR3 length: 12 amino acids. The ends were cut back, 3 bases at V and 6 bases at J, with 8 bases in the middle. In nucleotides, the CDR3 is TGTGCCAGCAGTTTCGGGTTGAATGGCTACACCTTC. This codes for CASSFGLNGYTF.

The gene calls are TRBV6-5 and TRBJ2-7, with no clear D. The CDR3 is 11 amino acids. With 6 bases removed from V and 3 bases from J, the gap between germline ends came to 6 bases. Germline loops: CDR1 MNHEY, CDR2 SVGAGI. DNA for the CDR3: TGTGCCAGCAGGGGAAACTACGAGCAGTACTTC. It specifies CASRGNYEQYF.

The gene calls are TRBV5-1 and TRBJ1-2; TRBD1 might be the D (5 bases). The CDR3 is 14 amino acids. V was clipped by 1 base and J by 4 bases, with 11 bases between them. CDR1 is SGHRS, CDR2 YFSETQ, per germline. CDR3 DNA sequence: TGCGCCAGCAGCTTGACAGGTCAGACCTATGGCTACACCTTC. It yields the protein CASSLTGQTYGYTF.

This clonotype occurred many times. CDR3 nucleotides: TGTGCCAGCAGTCGATACAGGACGCCGCACGAGCAGTACTTC. Protein product: CASSRYRTPHEQYF. The rearrangement links TRBV28 to TRBJ2-7, with D perhaps matching TRBD1 (5 bases). V lost 5 bases and J 5 bases, leaving 16 bases between the germline ends. Germline V gene sequence: CDR1 MDHEN, CDR2 SYDVKM. This CDR3 spans 14 amino acids.